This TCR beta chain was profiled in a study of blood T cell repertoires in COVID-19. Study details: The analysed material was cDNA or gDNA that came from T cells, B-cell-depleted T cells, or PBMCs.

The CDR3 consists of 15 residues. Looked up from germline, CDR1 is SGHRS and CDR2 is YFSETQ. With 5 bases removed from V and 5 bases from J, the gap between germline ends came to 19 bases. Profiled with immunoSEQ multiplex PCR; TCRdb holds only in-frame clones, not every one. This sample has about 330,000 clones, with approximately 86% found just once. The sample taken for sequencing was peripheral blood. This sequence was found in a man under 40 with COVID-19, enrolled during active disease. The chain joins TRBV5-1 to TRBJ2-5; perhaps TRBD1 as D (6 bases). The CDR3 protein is CASRHAPGAKETQYF. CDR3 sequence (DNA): TGCGCCAGCAGGCACGCCCCAGGGGCAAAGGAGACCCAGTACTTC.